This TCR beta chain was observed in a study of CD8 T cells in ankylosing spondylitis. Findings of the study overall: There was reportedly significant enrichment of clones that were disease-linked in matched ankylosing spondylitis synovial fluid. It appeared that ankylosing spondylitis blood was characterized by a TCR beta motif of about 8 highly homologous variants.

As concerns this clonotype: The target antigen is unknown.

TCRdb re-derived calls from the 5' RACE reads in MiXCR, one entry per CDR3 protein. The table records fewer than 400,000 distinct CDR3 sequences, about 22% of them present only once. Trimming took 7 bases from V and 1 from J; bases not matched to a gene: 7. From germline, CDR1 is SQVTM and CDR2 ANQGSEA. The length of the CDR3 is 14 residues. The source of this sequence is a male donor with ankylosing spondylitis. V and J are TRBV29-1 and TRBJ2-3, with TRBD2 matching 8 bases. The specimen was blood, either unsorted or a sorted T cell fraction (not recorded which). The CDR3 DNA reads as TGCAGCGCCGGAGCGGGAGTCGGCACAGATACGCAGTATTTT. Protein: CSAGAGVGTDTQYF.